This TCR beta chain originates from a study of T cell responses to AZD1222 COVID-19 vaccine (dated by TCRdb to the early 2020s). A note on the overall study: AZD1222 recipients with second doses at about 4 weeks or about 12 weeks were pooled, because spike-specific TCR depth and breadth did not differ between schedules. A total of under 250 trial participants underwent TCR sequencing, of whom 200 to 220 had received two doses of AZD1222 and some 25 had received two doses of the MenACWY control vaccine. Trial participants were enrolled by age into subgroups of 18-55, 56-69 and 70-plus years, and roughly 150, 30 and 60 TCR-sequenced participants, respectively, were included in these subgroups.

The germline V gene supplies CDR1 SGHTA and CDR2 FQGNSA. The CDR3 contains 14 residues, cysteine and phenylalanine counted. The DNA shown is the 42-base CDR3, in frame from base 1. At the junction V is shortened by 5 bases and J by 6 bases, with 16 bases in between. In the case of this clone: No antigen is known for it. Base qualities are not provided; no much larger clone lies one nucleotide away.

The CDR3 regions of human TCRbeta chains were analyzed by immunosequencing. The original methods were these. TCRs in the repertoires were matched against a reference library of SARS-CoV-2-specific TCRs that had been generated with the MIRA antigen-specificity platform. Breadth meant the fraction of unique TCRs that were SARS-CoV-2-associated, whereas depth meant the fraction of total T cells that were SARS-CoV-2-associated. Using the MIRA data, each spike-specific TCR was mapped to the spike region that the TCR reacts to and placed in a CD4 or CD8 class. Log10-transformed breadth and depth values were compared by one-way ANOVA with Sidak's multiple comparisons tests. Drawn from immuneACCESS, this table holds only the in-frame rearrangements with V and J called that TCRdb kept. Clones are partly lost; checked studies trace under half to an unresolved V gene and leave the rest unexplained. V, J and clone size were drawn from that table, and D and trimming were deduced from the DNA. This sample is represented by approximately 160,000 clones; 85% to 95% of them were singletons. The ten largest account for roughly 1% of the sample.

Results the study describes overall, beyond this receptor: In the small 56-69-year group, the increase in depth fell short of significance, most likely because of low power. Reportedly, close to half of the unique spike-specific TCRs recognized epitopes lying outside the regions that are mutated in the B.1.351 and B.1.1.7 variants. No day 14 peak-response samples were available, so repertoires were characterized only after the peak T cell response. Participants were mostly white British and included more females than males, and it was suggested by the authors that clonal diversity may have been underestimated. Conclusions about previously exposed vaccinees are limited, since just six AZD1222 recipients were seropositive for SARS-CoV-2 at baseline. After two AZD1222 doses, spike-specific TCR breadth and depth were significantly higher than at day 0 and than in MenACWY recipients. Vaccine-associated CD4 TCRs spanned the whole spike protein, with dominant responses in regions 160-218 and 743-854.

In light of the paper, this sample's time point label describes: baseline before first vaccination. Vaccinee samples came from UK trials COV001 and COV002, including a single-blind randomized controlled phase 2/3 trial of AZD1222 (ChAdOx1 nCoV-19) in healthy adults. For TCRbeta chain sequencing, PBMC samples were collected from trial participants at day 0 and at day 28 after the second dose. This chain joins TRBV7-2 to TRBJ1-1, with TRBD1 tentatively as D gene (5 bases match). This clonotype was obtained from an adult in good health. The sample here was peripheral blood, taken on day 0 of AZD1222 vaccination. Read as DNA, the sequence is TGTGCCAGCAGCCCATTTGGGGGGACCGCTGAAGCTTTCTTT. This yields the protein CASSPFGGTAEAFF.